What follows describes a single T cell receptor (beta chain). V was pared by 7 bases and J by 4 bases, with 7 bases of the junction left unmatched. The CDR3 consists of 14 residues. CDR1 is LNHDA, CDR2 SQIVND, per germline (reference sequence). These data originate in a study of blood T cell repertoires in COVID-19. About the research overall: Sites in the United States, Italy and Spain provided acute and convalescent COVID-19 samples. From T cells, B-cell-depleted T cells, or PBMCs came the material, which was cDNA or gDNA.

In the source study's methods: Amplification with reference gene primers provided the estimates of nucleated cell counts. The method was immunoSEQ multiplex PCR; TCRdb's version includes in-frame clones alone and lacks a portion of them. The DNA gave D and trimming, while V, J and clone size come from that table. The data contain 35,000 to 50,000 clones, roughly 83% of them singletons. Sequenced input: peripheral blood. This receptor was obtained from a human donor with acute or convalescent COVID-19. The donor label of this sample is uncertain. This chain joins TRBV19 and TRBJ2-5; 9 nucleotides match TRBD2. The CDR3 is CASTLSGSGETQYF. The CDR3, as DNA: TGTGCCAGTACCCTTAGCGGGAGTGGAGAGACCCAGTACTTC.